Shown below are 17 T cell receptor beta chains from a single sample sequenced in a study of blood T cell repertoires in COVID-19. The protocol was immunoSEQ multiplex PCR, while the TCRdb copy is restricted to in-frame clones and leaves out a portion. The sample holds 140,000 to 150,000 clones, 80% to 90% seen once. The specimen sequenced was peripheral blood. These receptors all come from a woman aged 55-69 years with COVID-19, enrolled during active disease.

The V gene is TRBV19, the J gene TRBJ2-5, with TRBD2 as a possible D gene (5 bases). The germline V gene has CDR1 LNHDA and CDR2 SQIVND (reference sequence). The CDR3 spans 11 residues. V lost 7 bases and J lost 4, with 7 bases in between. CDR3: CASMGAETQYF. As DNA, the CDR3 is TGTGCCAGTATGGGAGCAGAGACCCAGTACTTC. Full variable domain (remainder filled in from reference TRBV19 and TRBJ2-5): DGGITQSPKYLFRKEGQNVTLSCEQNLNHDAMYWYRQDPGQGLRLIYYSQIVNDFQKGDIAEGYSVSREKKESFPLTVTSAQKNPTAFYLCASMGAETQYFGPGTRLLVL.

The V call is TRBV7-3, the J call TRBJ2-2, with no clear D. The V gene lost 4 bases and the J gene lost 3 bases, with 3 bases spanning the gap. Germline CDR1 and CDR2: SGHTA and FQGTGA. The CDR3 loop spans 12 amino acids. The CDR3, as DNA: TGTGCCAGCAGCTCTTACACCGGGGAGCTGTTTTTT. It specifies CASSSYTGELFF.

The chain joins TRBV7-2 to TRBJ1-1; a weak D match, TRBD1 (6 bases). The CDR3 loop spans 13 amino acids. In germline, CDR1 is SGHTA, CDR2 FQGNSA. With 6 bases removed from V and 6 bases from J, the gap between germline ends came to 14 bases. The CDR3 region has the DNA TGTGCCAGCAGTGGACAGCCTGTCCCTGAAGCTTTCTTT. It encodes CASSGQPVPEAFF.

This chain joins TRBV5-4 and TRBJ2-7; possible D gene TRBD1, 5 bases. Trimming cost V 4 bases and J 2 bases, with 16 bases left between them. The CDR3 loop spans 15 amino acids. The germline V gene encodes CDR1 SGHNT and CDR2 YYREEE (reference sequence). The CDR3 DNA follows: TGTGCCAGCAGCCTCCAATTAGGACAAGCCTACGAGCAGTACTTC. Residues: CASSLQLGQAYEQYF.

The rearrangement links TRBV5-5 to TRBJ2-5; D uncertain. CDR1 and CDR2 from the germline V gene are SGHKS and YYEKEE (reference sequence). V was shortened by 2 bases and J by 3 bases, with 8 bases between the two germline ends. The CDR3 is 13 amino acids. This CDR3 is CASSFSREETQYF. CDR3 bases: TGTGCCAGCAGCTTCAGCCGGGAAGAGACCCAGTACTTC.

This CDR3 reads CATSRGRGRSNTF. The DNA for the CDR3 is TGTGCCACCAGCAGAGGGAGGGGCCGCTCCAACACCTTC. The chain links TRBV15 to TRBJ1-2, with D possibly TRBD1 on 5 matching bases. The CDR3 consists of 13 residues. V was pared by 1 base and J by 12 bases, with 15 bases between. The germline V gene has CDR1 LNHNV and CDR2 YYDKDF (reference sequence).

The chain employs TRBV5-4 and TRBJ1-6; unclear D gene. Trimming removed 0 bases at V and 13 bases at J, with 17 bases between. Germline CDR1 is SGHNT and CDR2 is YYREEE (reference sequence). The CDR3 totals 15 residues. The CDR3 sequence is CASSLDSGVPRPLHF. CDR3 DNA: TGTGCCAGCAGCTTGGATTCCGGGGTCCCTCGCCCCCTCCACTTT.

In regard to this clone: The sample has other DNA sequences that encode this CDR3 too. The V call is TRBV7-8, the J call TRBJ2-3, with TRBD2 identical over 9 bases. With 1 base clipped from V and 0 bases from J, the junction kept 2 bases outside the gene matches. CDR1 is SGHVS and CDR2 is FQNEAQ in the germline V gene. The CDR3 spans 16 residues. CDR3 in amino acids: CASSLVSGGSTDTQYF. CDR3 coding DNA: TGTGCCAGCAGCTTAGTTAGCGGGGGAAGCACAGATACGCAGTATTTT.

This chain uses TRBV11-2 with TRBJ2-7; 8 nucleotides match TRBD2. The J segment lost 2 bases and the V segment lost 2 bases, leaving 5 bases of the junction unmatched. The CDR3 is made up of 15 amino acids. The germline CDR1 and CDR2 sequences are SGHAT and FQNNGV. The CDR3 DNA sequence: TGTGCCAGCAGCTTACAGCGGGGGTTAACCTACGAGCAGTACTTC. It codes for CASSLQRGLTYEQYF.

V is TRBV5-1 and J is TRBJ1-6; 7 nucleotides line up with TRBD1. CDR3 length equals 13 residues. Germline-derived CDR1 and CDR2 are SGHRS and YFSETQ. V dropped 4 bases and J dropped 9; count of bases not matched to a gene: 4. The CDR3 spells CASSIYRGSPLHF. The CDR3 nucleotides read TGCGCCAGCAGCATTTACAGGGGTTCACCCCTCCACTTT.

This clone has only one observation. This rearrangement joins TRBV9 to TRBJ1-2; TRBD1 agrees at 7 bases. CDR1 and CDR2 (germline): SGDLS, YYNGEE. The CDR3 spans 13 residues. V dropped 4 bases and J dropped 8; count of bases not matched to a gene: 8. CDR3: CASSRQGGGGYTF. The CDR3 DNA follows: TGTGCCAGCAGCCGACAGGGAGGCGGAGGCTACACCTTC. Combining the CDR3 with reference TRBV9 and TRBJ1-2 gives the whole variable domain DSGVTQTPKHLITATGQRVTLRCSPRSGDLSVYWYQQSLDQGLQFLIQYYNGEERAKGNILERFSAQQFPDLHSELNLSSLELGDSALYFCASSRQGGGGYTFGSGTRLTVV.

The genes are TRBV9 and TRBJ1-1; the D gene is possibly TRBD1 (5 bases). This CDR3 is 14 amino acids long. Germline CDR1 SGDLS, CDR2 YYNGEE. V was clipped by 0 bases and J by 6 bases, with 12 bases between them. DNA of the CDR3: TGTGCCAGCAGCGTAGCTGGGGGGGGTTCTGAAGCTTTCTTT. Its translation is CASSVAGGGSEAFF. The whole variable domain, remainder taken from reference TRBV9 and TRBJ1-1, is DSGVTQTPKHLITATGQRVTLRCSPRSGDLSVYWYQQSLDQGLQFLIQYYNGEERAKGNILERFSAQQFPDLHSELNLSSLELGDSALYFCASSVAGGGSEAFFGQGTRLTVV.

For the CDR3, the DNA is TGTGCCAGCCAATTCGTTGGAGCTAAGGAGACCCAGTACTTC. Translating it yields CASQFVGAKETQYF. The chain couples TRBV18 to TRBJ2-5; D call uncertain. The CDR3 extends over 14 amino acids. CDR1 and CDR2 from the germline V gene are KGHSH and LQKENI. The germline V and J ends were trimmed by 8 bases and 5 bases, with 18 bases remaining between them.

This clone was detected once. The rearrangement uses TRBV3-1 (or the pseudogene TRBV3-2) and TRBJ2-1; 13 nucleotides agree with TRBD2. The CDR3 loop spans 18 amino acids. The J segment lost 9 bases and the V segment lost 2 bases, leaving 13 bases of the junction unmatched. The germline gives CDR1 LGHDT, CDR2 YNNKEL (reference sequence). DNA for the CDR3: TGTGCCAGCAGCCAATCTTTCGCCGGGACTAGCGGGGTTCGTGAGCAGTTCTTC. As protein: CASSQSFAGTSGVREQFF.

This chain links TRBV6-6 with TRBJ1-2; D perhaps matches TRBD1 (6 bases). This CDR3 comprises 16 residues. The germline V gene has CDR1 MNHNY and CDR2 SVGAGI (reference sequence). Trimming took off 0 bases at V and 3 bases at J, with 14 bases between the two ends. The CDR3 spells CASSYSRSGADYGYTF. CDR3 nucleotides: TGTGCCAGCAGTTACTCGAGATCAGGGGCGGACTATGGCTACACCTTC.

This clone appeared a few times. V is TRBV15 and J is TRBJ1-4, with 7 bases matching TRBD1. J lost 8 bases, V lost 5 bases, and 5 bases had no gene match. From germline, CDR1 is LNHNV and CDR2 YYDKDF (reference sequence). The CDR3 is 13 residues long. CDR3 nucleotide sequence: TGTGCCACCAGCTCAGAGGGGGCGGAAAAACTGTTTTTT. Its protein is CATSSEGAEKLFF.

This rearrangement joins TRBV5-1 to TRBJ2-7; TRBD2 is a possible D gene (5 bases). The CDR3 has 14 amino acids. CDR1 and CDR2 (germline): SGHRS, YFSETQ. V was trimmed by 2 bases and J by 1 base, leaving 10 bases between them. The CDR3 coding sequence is TGCGCCAGCAGCTTAGGCCGAGGGTCCTACGAGCAGTACTTC. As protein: CASSLGRGSYEQYF.